In its sample, the clone carrying this T cell receptor beta chain was seen many times. No antigen is known for it. CDR1 is SNHLY and CDR2 is FYNNEI in the germline V gene. CDR3 length: 13 residues. V was pared by 5 bases and J by 4 bases, with 11 bases between. This sample is part of a study of regulatory T cells in long-lasting Graves disease. Study outcomes and limitations: Public clonotype sharing was higher in persistent than newly diagnosed patients. Favored usage of TRBV28, TRBJ1-2 and TRBJ2-5 was recorded in persistent disease.

Construction of TCR beta libraries relied on iRepertoire HTBI primers and on Arm-PCR targeting CDR3 regions. TCRdb redid the calling of the multiplex PCR reads with MiXCR, one entry per CDR3 protein. This table has 620,000 or so distinct CDR3 sequences, approximately 15% appearing once. The time point denotes: newly diagnosed GD, antithyroid drugs for less than 3 months. After RNA was extracted from PBMCs, the TCR library was made from it. The same sample was also used in a study of T cells in Graves' hyperthyroidism and ophthalmopathy. From that report: Ophthalmopathy stood apart from stable hyperthyroidism in a 13 V-J model.

Specimen: peripheral blood mononuclear cells (PBMCs), collected at new diagnosis, from a patient treated with antithyroid drugs. The rearrangement links TRBV2 to TRBJ1-1; D gene uncertain. This TCR came from a woman aged 30 to 39 with Graves disease. CDR3 sequence: CASSNWEATEAFF. CDR3 in DNA: TGTGCCAGCAGTAATTGGGAGGCCACTGAAGCTTTCTTT. The full variable domain, with the rest looked up from reference TRBV2 and TRBJ1-1, is EPEVTQTPSHQVTQMGQEVILRCVPISNHLYFYWYRQILGQKVEFLVSFYNNEISEKSEIFDDQFSVERPDGSNFTLKIRSTKLEDSAMYFCASSNWEATEAFFGQGTRLTVV.